This T cell receptor beta chain originates from a study of Graves' ophthalmopathy and Graves' hyperthyroidism. General study results and limits: In blood, most expanded thyroid clonotypes above 0.001 frequency were also detected.

The CDR3 runs to 16 residues. V lost 0 bases, J lost 6 bases, and 2 bases stayed unmatched. The germline gives CDR1 SGHTA, CDR2 FQGNSA. RNA transcripts yielded amplified TCR beta CDR3 regions. The first round was an RT-PCR with HTBI primers, and the second round was a multiplex PCR. Via MiXCR, TCRdb re-called the multiplex PCR reads, giving one row per CDR3 protein. The repertoire holds about 740,000 distinct CDR3 sequences, with 40% as singletons. Ten or more counts support this clonotype. As yet, its antigen is unknown. In donors with ophthalmopathy, activity was moderate-to-severe, with CAS ≥3, NOSPECS ≥4 and duration under 3 months.

The sequenced sample was peripheral blood. The chain carries TRBV7-2 and TRBJ1-6; 10 bases align to TRBD1. The origin of this receptor is an adult man with Graves' ophthalmopathy. The DNA for the CDR3 is TGTGCCAGCAGCTTAGCTGGGACAGGGGCTAATTCACCCCTCCACTTT. Residues: CASSLAGTGANSPLHF.